This T cell receptor beta chain came from a study of cytomegalovirus exposure and HLA in healthy donors (dated by TCRdb to the late 2010s). Regarding the complete study: An earlier analysis of some 620 of the donors reported 276 Gb of sequence data and about 120 million unique TCR beta sequences obtained from about 180 million T cells. To study patterns of TCR occurrence, a later analysis re-analyzed previously published TCR beta repertoires from 600 to 750 donors and added high-resolution HLA genotyping. Class I and class II HLA loci were covered by the typing at four-digit resolution. Among a few hundred genotyped donors of the cohort, an average of about 240,000 unique TCR beta nucleotide sequences were sequenced per donor, around 18% of them non-productive. Every discovery cohort repertoire had been produced on one sequencing platform. A later genetic analysis took genome-wide SNP genotypes for about 55% of the 666 donors and used that subset as a discovery cohort. About 300 gigabases of sequencing data and about 92 million unique TCR sequences made up an early release that covered approximately 650 HLA-typed donors. In an earlier analysis of several hundred of the donors, high-throughput TCR beta sequencing was used to judge whether each TCR beta V gene segment behaved as functional or pseudogenic. About 5 DR-DQ haplotypes were handled as single units for association and clustering, since linkage in the cohort was strong. The genetic ancestry cluster associated with self-reported Caucasian donors included 81% of the roughly 400 genotyped donors. The later analysis used no new phenotypic data to find candidate immune exposures, relying instead on TCR beta sequences and their occurrence across donors. Donor age, sex, ethnicity and CMV serostatus were compiled together with the repertoire data. Besides the first cohort of around 700 subjects, a separate validation cohort made up of over 100 different subjects was used. Typing coverage differed by locus: A, B, C, DRB1 and DQB1 were typed in about 620-630 donors, DQA1 in about 560, DPA1 in roughly 590, and DPB1 in 450 to 480. The study aimed to test whether signatures of past pathogen exposure could be identified by cataloging public T cell receptors. To predict cytomegalovirus infection status, the study brought together high-throughput TCR immunosequencing, statistical association of individual TCRs with disease status, and machine learning. The study used immunosequencing to profile the T cell repertoires of 666 subjects and linked those repertoires to cytomegalovirus serostatus.

In total, approximately 610 healthy bone marrow donors made up the cohort. All cohort members were sampled while nominally healthy, although unrecorded immune exposures were likely present. The donor tested CMV seropositive and was one of the 289 seropositive cohort members. A peripheral blood sample was provided by each donor, and peripheral blood mononuclear cells were used for TCR beta sequencing. Genomic DNA extraction from the blood cell samples was performed with the Qiagen DNeasy Blood Extraction Kit. This clone was detected only once. Its antigen remains unidentified. No per-base quality is available; no much larger clone lies one base away. Preparation of the library involved the immunoSEQ multiplex PCR assay. The multiplex PCR relied on a mix of 60 forward primers for TCR Vbeta segments and 13 reverse primers for TCR Jbeta segments. The CDR3 region of rearranged TCR beta genes was amplified from genomic DNA with a multiplex PCR assay. On the Illumina HiSeq System, the amplified TCR beta libraries were sequenced as 87-base-pair reads. On the authors' methods: Across the 700 or so repertoires, a later analysis counted some 81 million unique TCR beta chains, some 11 million of which were shared by at least two donors. A nearest-neighbor algorithm error-corrected the raw reads and collapsed the reads into unique sequences, merging closely related sequences to remove PCR and sequencing errors. V, D and J gene segments were assigned by aligning CDR3 sequences to IMGT reference sequences. For a sequence to be retained, a match of at least six nucleotides was required to both a V gene segment and a J gene segment. Rearrangements were called productive when the CDR3 lacked stop codons and stayed in frame with V and J; all others were non-productive. Following IMGT convention, CDR3 was defined as the stretch from the second conserved V-encoded cysteine to the conserved J-encoded phenylalanine. Sequences without an unambiguous match to a single V gene segment were excluded from the earlier analysis of almost 600 of the donors. In an earlier analysis of 587 of the donors, V segments were called functional above 56.7% productive rearrangements and were called segregating when the between-donor standard deviation exceeded 5%. A statistical classification framework was developed to diagnose cytomegalovirus status using the catalog of TCR beta chain sequences. In a later analysis, TCR nucleotide sequences were compared against IMGT/GENE-DB human TR gene sequences so that V and J genes could be assigned. The TCRdist pipeline was used in a later analysis to assign CDR3 sequences and most-parsimonious VDJ recombination scenarios. In a later analysis, each TCR beta chain was defined by its CDR3 amino acid sequence together with its V-gene family, and reads lacking a unique V-gene family were excluded. A later analysis removed 450 to 600 highly shared, low-generation-probability nucleotide sequences to deal with suspected cross-contamination and a sequencing artifact. A later analysis calculated a clonal expansion index for each public chain from normalized within-repertoire ranks of inferred template counts. In a later analysis, generation probabilities were computed with a VDJ recombination model fitted to out-of-frame rearrangements, and the resulting probabilities were checked against IGoR. In a later analysis, TCR-TCR, TCR-HLA and TCR-CMV co-occurrence was scored with hypergeometric tests, and a repertoire-size bias correction was applied to TCR pairs. In a later analysis, false discovery rates were estimated by permuting HLA or CMV assignments 20 times. In a later analysis, co-occurring TCRs were grouped with DBSCAN, and TCRdist sequence similarity was added when clustering was performed within HLA-allele-positive subsets. Co-occurrence clustering excluded repertoires with fewer than 30,000 or more than 120,000 public chains, plus five with anomalous nucleotide sharing. The source is immuneACCESS, and TCRdb retained only in-frame sequences with V and J called. Part of the clones is not carried over; for the studies checked, unresolved V genes explain less than half of this, and the remainder is unexplained. D and trimming were read from the DNA, whereas the V and J calls and clone size are those reported in that table. This sample comprises under 150,000 clones, around 82% of them detected only once. Around 5.8% of the sample rests with the top ten.

For CDR1 and CDR2, the germline V gene lists SGHRS and YFSETQ. V is cut back by 2 bases and J by 5 bases, with 14 bases in the junction unmatched. Taken from cysteine to phenylalanine, the CDR3 has 17 residues. Only the CDR3 DNA stays, 51 bases, in frame from base 1. General findings and caveats noted by the study authors: This cohort had only TCR beta chains sequenced, and the lack of alpha or paired-chain data limited which features could be detected. Because the 87-base-pair reads could not distinguish some IMGT-functional V segments, including TRBV6-2 and TRBV6-3, those segments were excluded. Compared with equally common non-associated chains, HLA-associated TCR beta chains in a later analysis were more clonally expanded and had lower generation probabilities. The classifier was reported to diagnose cytomegalovirus status with high specificity and sensitivity in both the original cohort and the validation cohort. In a later analysis, around 17,000 TCR beta sequences were associated with specific HLA alleles at a false discovery rate of 0.05. The authors suggested that the approach could potentially be generalized to other disease states and immunological phenotypes. In an earlier analysis of fewer than 700 of the donors, most TCR beta V segments appeared in productive rearrangements about 87% or about 30% of the time, broadly matching IMGT annotations. A later analysis found that TCR association rates varied across HLA loci, with DRB1 alleles showing the most associated TCRs and HLA-C alleles the fewest. The presence/absence analyses assumed that sequencing depth was roughly uniform across donors, and that assumption may not be true. Immune exposure information for the cohort was limited to CMV serostatus. According to a later analysis, most CMV-associated TCR beta chains appeared to be HLA-restricted, and the HLA associations seemed to be driven largely by CMV exposure. Linkage disequilibrium might explain the correlated functional status among segregating V segments, but an unknown experimental factor could not be ruled out. Strong co-occurrence of HLA alleles, especially DR and DQ, made assigning TCR associations to individual alleles difficult. A few of the identified cytomegalovirus-associated TCR beta chains were confirmed in vitro to be specific for cytomegalovirus antigens. A further reported finding was that TCR beta sequences accurately predicted the HLA-A and HLA-B alleles for most subjects in the first cohort. V-gene and J-gene trimming of TCR beta chains was associated with a missense DCLRE1C variant in a later genetic analysis, and the association was replicated in an independent cohort. Compared with the approximately 670-donor mean, donors in an Asian-associated ancestry cluster had fewer N-insertions in productive TCRs, according to a later genetic analysis. Because HLA typing was missing for some donors at each locus, association tests included only the typed subset. The study listed 150 to 200 TCR beta chains as associated with cytomegalovirus. The earlier analysis of 450 to 700 of the donors excluded some 15 rarely observed V segments, including chromosome 9 orphons, because counts were too low. According to a later analysis, parvovirus B19, influenza, CMV and Epstein-Barr virus appeared linked to several top co-occurrence clusters. A cluster of highly shared sequence variants was judged likely to be a technical artifact of the sequencing pipeline. Most TCR sequences were observed very rarely across donors, whereas some public TCRs were present in many individuals.

The sequence joins TRBV5-1 to TRBJ2-3; 7 central bases correspond to TRBD2. This TCR was sampled from a woman aged 25 to 45 in good health and CMV-seropositive. The specimen sequenced was PBMCs. The DNA sequence reads TGCGCCAGCAGCTTTCTACCCAGCGGGGCCCCGGTAGATACGCAGTATTTT. It is translated as CASSFLPSGAPVDTQYF.